This paragraph reports one T cell receptor beta chain. This clone's antigen is unknown. No base quality information exists; no much larger clone differs at one position. The immunoSEQ Assay, a bias-controlled multiplex PCR, was used to amplify TCRbeta CDR3 regions from genomic DNA. On the authors' methods: Nucleated cell counts per sample were estimated from amplification of reference gene primers within the assay. Sequence reads were collapsed and filtered to measure the absolute abundance of every unique TCRbeta CDR3 rearrangement. For each sample, productive Simpson clonality was calculated by taking the square root of Simpson's diversity index across productive rearrangements. What TCRdb holds here is the immuneACCESS table cut down to in-frame rearrangements. Part of the clones is not present; checked against another copy, under half of the missing clones reflect an unresolved V gene, and the others are unexplained. V, J and clone size reflect that table, while D and trimming were determined from the DNA. Here the sample has about 170,000 clones; 79% occur a single time. The ten largest account for about 20% of the sample.

V ends up 0 bases short and J 4 bases short, with an unmatched junction base count of 3. Including the terminal cysteine and phenylalanine, the CDR3 comprises 14 residues. Only the CDR3 part of the read is kept: 42 bases, read in frame from the first base. According to the germline V gene (reference sequence), CDR1 reads GTSNPN and CDR2 reads SVGIG. This specimen comes from a study of blood T cell repertoires in COVID-19 (TCRdb year 2020). As for the study more broadly: Recovered participants in ImmuneRACE Cohort 3 were defined as having two consecutive negative NP/OP PCR tests, clearance from a healthcare professional, or resolution of symptoms. The repertoires were released in a freely available public database intended as a resource for research on the immune response to SARS-CoV-2. The prospective study material was composed of cDNA or gDNA derived from T cells, B-cell-depleted T cells, or PBMCs. Where available, HLA class I and class II types were obtained from metadata supplied by the sample provider rather than from assay-based typing. The samples were drawn from two sources: the first 160 participants of the ongoing ImmuneRACE study, and some 1,300 subjects contributed by 6 global collaborators. Deeply sampled blood TCRbeta repertoires from subjects exposed to, actively infected with, or recovered from COVID-19 were included in the dataset. The sample metadata nearly always contained a de-identified subject ID, COVID-19 status, age in years and sex. Samples from collaborators originated in the United States, Italy and Spain and spanned both the acute and convalescent phases of COVID-19. Summary of the overall study and its limitations: The amount of clinical and demographic metadata varied by source and participant and was provided uncurated.

Participants in the prospective study were aged about 18 to 95 years, lived in 20 to 30 United States geographic areas, and enrolled through a virtual design. To assign participants to cohorts, the prospective study relied on clinical history that participants themselves reported in a screening survey and a study questionnaire. In the prospective study, mobile phlebotomists collected whole blood, serum and a nasopharyngeal or oropharyngeal swab from each participant. Additional blood draws and questionnaires over an approximately two-month period could optionally be provided by prospective study participants. Before DNA extraction, prospective study blood samples were shipped either frozen or at room temperature.

The TCR comes from an older woman in a cohort exposed to, infected with or recovered from COVID-19 (not recorded which). The receptor chain draws on TRBV30 and TRBJ2-7, with TRBD1 identical over 10 junction bases. The specimen sequenced was PBMCs or T cells enriched from blood (not recorded which). The CDR3 region reads CAWSVRQGAYEQYF. The sequenced DNA is TGTGCCTGGAGTGTACGACAGGGGGCTTACGAGCAGTACTTC.